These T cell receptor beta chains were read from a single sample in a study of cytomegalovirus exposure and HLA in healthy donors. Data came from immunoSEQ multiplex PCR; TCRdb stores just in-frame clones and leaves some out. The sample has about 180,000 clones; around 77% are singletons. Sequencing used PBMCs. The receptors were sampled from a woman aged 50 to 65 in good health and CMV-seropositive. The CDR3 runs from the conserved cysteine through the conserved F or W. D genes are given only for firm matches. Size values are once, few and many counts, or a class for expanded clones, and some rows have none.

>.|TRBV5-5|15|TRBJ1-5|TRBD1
TGTGCCAGCAGCTCGGCCTCAGGGGGGTGGTGGACCCAGCATTTT
CASSSASGGWWTQHF
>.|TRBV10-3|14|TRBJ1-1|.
TGTGCCATCAGTTTACAGGCCGGGAACACTGAAGCTTTCTTT
CAISLQAGNTEAFF
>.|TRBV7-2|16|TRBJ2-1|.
TGTGCCAGCAGCCTTAGCGGAGCTAGCTCCTACAATGAGCAGTTCTTC
CASSLSGASSYNEQFF
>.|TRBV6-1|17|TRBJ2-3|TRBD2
TGTGCCAGCAGTGAAGCGCTTCTAGCGGGAGGAGGGGATACGCAGTATTTT
CASSEALLAGGGDTQYF
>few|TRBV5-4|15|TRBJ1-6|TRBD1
TGTGCCAGCGCCCCCAGACAGGGGGGGAATTCACCCCTCCACTTT
CASAPRQGGNSPLHF
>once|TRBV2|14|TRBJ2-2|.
TGTGCCAGCAGTAGAACAGCCAACACCGGGGAGCTGTTTTTT
CASSRTANTGELFF
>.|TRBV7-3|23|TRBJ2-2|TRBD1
TGTGCCAGCAGCTTAAGACCCAGCAGCTTAAGACCATCCGACAGGGGGTATATCGGGGAGCTGTTTTTT
CASSLRPSSLRPSDRGYIGELFF
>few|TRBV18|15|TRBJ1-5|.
TGTGCCAGCTCTCCCAGGTACAGGGACAATCAGCCCCAGCATTTT
CASSPRYRDNQPQHF
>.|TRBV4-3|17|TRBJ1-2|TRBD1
TGCGCCAGCAGCCAAGAACCCGACAGGGCACTGAACTATGGCTACACCTTC
CASSQEPDRALNYGYTF
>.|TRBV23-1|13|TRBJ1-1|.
TGCGCCTGGTGGACAGAGATGAACACTGAAGCTTTCTTT
CAWWTEMNTEAFF
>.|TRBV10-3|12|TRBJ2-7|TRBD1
TGTGCCATCTGGGGACAGGGCAGCGAGCAGTACTTC
CAIWGQGSEQYF